This T cell receptor (beta chain) is drawn from a study of technical replicates of blood from a few donors. The V segment lost 5 bases and the J segment 5 bases; nucleotides outside the gene matches: 6. Germline V gene lookup returns CDR1 LNHDA and CDR2 SQIVND (reference sequence). The CDR3 is made up of 14 amino acids. Sequencing was performed with immunoSEQ multiplex PCR; in TCRdb, only in-frame clones are kept and a portion is missing. The profile shows approximately 97,000 clones, roughly 95% of them singletons. V gene TRBV19 combines with J gene TRBJ1-2; 9 bases agree with TRBD1. The sample consisted of T cells isolated from PBMCs. This TCR derives from a human donor in good health. Here the CDR3 reads CASSSRTGEYGYTF. The CDR3 DNA follows: TGTGCCAGTAGTTCACGGACAGGGGAATATGGCTACACCTTC.